This TCR beta chain was observed in a study of CD8 T cells in Susac syndrome. Random hexamers served to reverse transcribe roughly 0.5 to 1 ug RNA. MiXCR, applied by TCRdb to the immunoSEQ multiplex PCR reads, yields one record per CDR3 protein. The profile shows 150,000 to 160,000 distinct CDR3 sequences, roughly 96% of them singletons. Trimming shortened V by 1 base and J by 10 bases, and 8 bases separated the two germline ends. The CDR3 is made up of 12 amino acids. This sequence joins TRBV12-3 or TRBV12-4 and TRBJ2-1, with D possibly called TRBD1 or TRBD2 (5 bases each). The clonotype originates from a human donor with Susac syndrome. Sequencing was done on a sample of CD4+ T cells from PBMCs. The CDR3 region has the DNA TGTGCCAGCAGTTTAGGAGGGGCCGAGCAGTTCTTC. It specifies CASSLGGAEQFF.